Sequencing of this T cell receptor (beta chain) was carried out in a study of T-cell reconstitution after alpha-beta-depleted transplantation in children. Study-wide results and limits: About two months after transplant, alpha-beta T cells reportedly came from several hundred expanded graft clones. Some patients' high day-60 TCRbeta diversity was attributed to recipient cells surviving conditioning.

The V gene lost 7 bases and the J gene lost 5 bases, with 17 bases spanning the gap. Germline-derived CDR1 and CDR2 are SQVTM and ANQGSEA. The CDR3 extends over 13 amino acids. This clonotype was seen ten or more times. Its antigen is as yet unknown. The authors prepared the TCRbeta library with unique molecular identifiers. MiXCR was run by TCRdb on the PCR reads, yielding one entry per CDR3 protein. The sample consists of 440,000 or so distinct CDR3 sequences, 43% of them appearing once. This chain joins TRBV29-1 and TRBJ2-5; D is possibly TRBD1 (5 bases). The starting material was PBMCs, obtained before TCRalphabeta/CD19-depleted stem cell transplant. This clonotype was obtained from a girl aged 2-10 years with aplastic anemia, due to receive a stem cell transplant. Here the CDR3 reads CSAQRAGMETQYF. Here the CDR3 DNA reads TGCAGCGCCCAAAGGGCAGGGATGGAGACCCAGTACTTC.